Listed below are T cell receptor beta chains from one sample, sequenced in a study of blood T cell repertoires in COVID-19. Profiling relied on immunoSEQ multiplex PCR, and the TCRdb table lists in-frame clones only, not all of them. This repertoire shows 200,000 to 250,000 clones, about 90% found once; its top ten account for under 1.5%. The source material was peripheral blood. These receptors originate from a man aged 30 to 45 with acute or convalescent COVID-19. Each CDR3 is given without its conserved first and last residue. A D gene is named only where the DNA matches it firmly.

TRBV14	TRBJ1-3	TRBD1	ASSRDRAGNTIY
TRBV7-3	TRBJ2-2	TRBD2	ASSPPGTSGTGELF
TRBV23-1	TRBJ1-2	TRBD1	ASSQSGQVNYGYT
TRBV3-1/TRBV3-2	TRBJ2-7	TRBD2	ASTESGLAGGEQY
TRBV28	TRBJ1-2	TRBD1	ASSTGQGRYGYT
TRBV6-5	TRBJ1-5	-	ASSRTTGPGQPQH
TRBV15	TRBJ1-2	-	ATSRGPRIGFGYT
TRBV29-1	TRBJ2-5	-	SVVVESETQY
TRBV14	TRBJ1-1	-	ASSRNTNTEAF
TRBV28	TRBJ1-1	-	ASSPLMVGAF
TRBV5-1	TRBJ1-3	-	ASSPLSGNTIY
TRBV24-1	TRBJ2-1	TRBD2	ATSDPTGAGAYNEQF
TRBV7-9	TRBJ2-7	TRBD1	ASSPLDREYEQY
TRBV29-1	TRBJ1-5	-	SVGDSNQPQH
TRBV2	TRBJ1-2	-	ASSEQALTGVGYT
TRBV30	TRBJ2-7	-	AWDEGRGPLEQY
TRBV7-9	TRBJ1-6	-	ASSPGQSSYNSPLH
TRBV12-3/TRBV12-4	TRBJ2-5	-	ASSLRETQY
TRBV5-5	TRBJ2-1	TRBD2	ASSALTSPKEQF
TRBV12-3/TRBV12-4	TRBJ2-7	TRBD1	ASSDRGYEQY
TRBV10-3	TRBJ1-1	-	AISPQGNTEAF
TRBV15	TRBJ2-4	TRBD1	ATSRDVGGQDQY
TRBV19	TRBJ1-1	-	ASSFTGLKAF
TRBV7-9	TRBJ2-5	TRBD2	ASSPASGVQETQY
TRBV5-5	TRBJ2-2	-	ASSTDRDTGELF
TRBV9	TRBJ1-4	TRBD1	ASSEGQGRSEKLF
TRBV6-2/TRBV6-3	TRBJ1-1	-	ASSYREGAGAF
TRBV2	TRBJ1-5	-	ASSSYEAQPQH
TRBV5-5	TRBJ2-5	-	ASSLAKREETQY
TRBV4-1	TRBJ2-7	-	ASSQDMRNYEQY
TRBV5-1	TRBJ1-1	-	ASSLGVPNTEAF
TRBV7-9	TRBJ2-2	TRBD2	AVPPLSAGGPITGELF
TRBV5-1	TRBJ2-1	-	ASSLGSSYNEQF
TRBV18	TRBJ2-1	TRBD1	ASSELTGFDEQF
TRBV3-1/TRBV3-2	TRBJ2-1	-	ASRGANEQF
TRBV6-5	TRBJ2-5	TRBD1	ASRGQGPETQY
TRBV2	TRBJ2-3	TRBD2	ASSKTSGGTDTQY
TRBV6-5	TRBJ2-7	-	ASSSQRVVSYEQY
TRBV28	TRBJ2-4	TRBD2	ASRLRTSGMPPLAKNIQY
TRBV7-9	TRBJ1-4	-	ASSLRGGSDEKLF
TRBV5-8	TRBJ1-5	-	ASSKYSNQPQH
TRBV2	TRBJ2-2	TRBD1	ASRRQGNTGELF
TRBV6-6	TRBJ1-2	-	ASSQSNLLRHDGYT
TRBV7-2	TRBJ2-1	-	ASGLGNEQF
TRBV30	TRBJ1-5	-	AWTPREGHQPQH
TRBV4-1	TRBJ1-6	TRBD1	ASSQDSLTGTSSYNSPLH
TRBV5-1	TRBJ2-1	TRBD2	ASSLTSGGSYNEQF
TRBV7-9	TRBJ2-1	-	ASSSGLIYNEQF
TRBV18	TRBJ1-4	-	ASSPPSQGATNEKLF
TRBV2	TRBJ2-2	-	ASGGIGGTGELF
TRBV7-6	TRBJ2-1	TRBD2	ASSEQLAGDWNEQF
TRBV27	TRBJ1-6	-	ASSRDSPLH
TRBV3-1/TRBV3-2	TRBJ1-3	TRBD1	ASSQQGAPGNTIY
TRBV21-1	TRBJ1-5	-	ASNRAGVGQPQH
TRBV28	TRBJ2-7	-	ASRTLALVEQY
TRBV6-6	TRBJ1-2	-	ASTPSGDYGYT
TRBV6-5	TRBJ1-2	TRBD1	ASSSKGQARGGYT
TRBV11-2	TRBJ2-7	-	ASSNAGTGAYEQY
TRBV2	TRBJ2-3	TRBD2	AIRGSGGTSTDTQY
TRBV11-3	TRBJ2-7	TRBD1	ASSLVVEGGQGSYEQY